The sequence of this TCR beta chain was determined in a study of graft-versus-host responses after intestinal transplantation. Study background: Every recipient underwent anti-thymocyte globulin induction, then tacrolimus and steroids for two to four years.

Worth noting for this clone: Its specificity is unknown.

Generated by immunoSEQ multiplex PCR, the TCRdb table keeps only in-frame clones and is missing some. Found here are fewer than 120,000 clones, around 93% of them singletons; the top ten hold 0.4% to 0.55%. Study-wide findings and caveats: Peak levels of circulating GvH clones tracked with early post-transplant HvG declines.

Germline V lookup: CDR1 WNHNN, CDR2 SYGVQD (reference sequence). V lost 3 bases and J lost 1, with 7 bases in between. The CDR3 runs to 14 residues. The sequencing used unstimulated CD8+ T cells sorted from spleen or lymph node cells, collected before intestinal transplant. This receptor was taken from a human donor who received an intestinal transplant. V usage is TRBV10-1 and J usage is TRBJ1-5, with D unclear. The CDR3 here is CASSDGKSNQPQHF. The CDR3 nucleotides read TGCGCCAGCAGTGACGGGAAAAGCAATCAGCCCCAGCATTTT.